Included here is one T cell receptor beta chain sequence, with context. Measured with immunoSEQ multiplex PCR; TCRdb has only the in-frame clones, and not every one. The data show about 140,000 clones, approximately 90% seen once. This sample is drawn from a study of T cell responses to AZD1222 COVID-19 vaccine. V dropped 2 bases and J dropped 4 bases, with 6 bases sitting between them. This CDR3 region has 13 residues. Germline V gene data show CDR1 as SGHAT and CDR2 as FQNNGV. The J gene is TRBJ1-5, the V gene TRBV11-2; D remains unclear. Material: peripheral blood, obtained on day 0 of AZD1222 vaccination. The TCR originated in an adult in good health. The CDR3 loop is CASSLQGNQPQHF. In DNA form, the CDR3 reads TGTGCCAGCAGCTTACAAGGGAATCAGCCCCAGCATTTT.